The 27 T cell receptor beta chains below all came from one sample that was sequenced in a study of spatial heterogeneity in lung cancer. Described time point: sample taken at primary tumor resection. Each CDR3 protein is one row after TCRdb ran MiXCR on the 5' RACE reads. The repertoire has about 45,000 distinct CDR3 sequences, roughly an eighth of them found once; the top ten carry approximately 60%. The specimen comprised PBMCs, sampled at surgery. These receptors were taken from a male donor with early-stage non-small cell lung cancer.

By proportion, this clonotype is large. V and J are TRBV29-1 and TRBJ2-2; the D is unclear. Trimming took 3 bases from V and 0 from J, leaving 5 bases between them. This CDR3 contains 13 residues. Germline loops: CDR1 SQVTM, CDR2 ANQGSEA. The CDR3 DNA sequence: TGCAGCGTTGAGAGGACGAACACCGGGGAGCTGTTTTTT. Its translation: CSVERTNTGELFF.

The genes are TRBV5-1 and TRBJ2-3; D ambiguous. V lost 4 bases, J lost 0 bases, and 6 bases lay in between. The CDR3 sequence is 13 residues long. Germline V lookup: CDR1 SGHRS, CDR2 YFSETQ. The CDR3 bases are TGCGCCAGCAGCGACGGGAGCACAGATACGCAGTATTTT. Translation gives CASSDGSTDTQYF.

In regard to this clonotype: One base away lies a much larger clone, so this may be a sequencing read error. In DNA, the CDR3 is TGTGCCAGCAGCAAAGCCCCCCGGGAGGGCCTATGCACAGATACGCAGTATTTT. As protein: CASSKAPREGLCTDTQYF. The chain recombines TRBV21-1 with TRBJ2-3; TRBD2 reflects the table's D call only, with no check against the DNA. TRBV21-1 is deemed a pseudogene. CDR3 size: 18 residues.

This clonotype was counted at least ten times. This rearrangement joins TRBV11-2 to TRBJ2-3; TRBD2 matches 8 bases. From germline, CDR1 is SGHAT and CDR2 FQNNGV. CDR3 size: 19 residues. V shed 6 bases and J 2 bases; nucleotides not matched to a gene: 19. The CDR3 DNA is TGTGCCAGCAGTTCCATGGCGGGAGGAGGAGAGTGGGACACAGATACGCAGTATTTT. It encodes CASSSMAGGGEWDTDTQYF.

There are many counts of this clonotype. The chain is built from TRBV10-3 and TRBJ1-2, with D uncertain. This CDR3 is built from 13 residues. V shed 3 bases and J shed 7 bases, with 12 bases lying between them. The V gene's germline CDR1 is ENHRY and CDR2 SYGVKD. This chain's CDR3 is CAISDHSSGGYTF. The CDR3 DNA reads TGTGCCATCAGTGATCACTCTAGCGGTGGCTACACCTTC.

CDR3 sequence: CASPGGPGTDTQYF. The CDR3, as DNA: TGTGCCAGCCCGGGGGGGCCGGGCACAGATACGCAGTATTTT. J is TRBJ2-3 and V is TRBV2, with 8 bases fitting TRBD2. The germline gives CDR1 SNHLY, CDR2 FYNNEI. This CDR3 is 14 amino acids long. V lost 8 bases, J lost 1 base, and 5 bases stayed unmatched.

This clonotype was detected many times. The chain combines TRBV2 with TRBJ1-1, with 7 bases identical to TRBD1. From germline, CDR1 is SNHLY and CDR2 FYNNEI. The CDR3 contains 14 residues. J was trimmed by 0 bases and V by 5 bases; bases with no gene match: 3. In DNA, the CDR3 is TGTGCCAGCAGTCAGGGACAGATGAACACTGAAGCTTTCTTT. Translated, it gives CASSQGQMNTEAFF.

This clonotype was seen only a few times. The rearrangement joins TRBV11-1 to TRBJ2-7, with D hard to call. Germline assignment: CDR1 SGHAT and CDR2 FQDESV (reference sequence). This CDR3 has 13 residues. Trimming left V 5 bases short and J 0 bases short, with 8 bases between. The CDR3 spells CASSPTNSYEQYF. CDR3 DNA: TGTGCCAGCAGCCCTACCAACTCCTACGAGCAGTACTTC.

In its sample, this clonotype was seen a few times. The V gene is TRBV5-4, the J gene TRBJ1-2; D may be TRBD1 (6 bases). CDR1 SGHNT and CDR2 YYREEE come from the germline V gene (reference sequence). The CDR3 totals 15 residues. The V gene lost 0 bases and the J gene lost 4 bases, with 13 bases spanning the gap. The CDR3 protein is CASSLEAGERYGYTF. The CDR3 bases are TGTGCCAGCAGCTTGGAGGCAGGGGAACGCTATGGCTACACCTTC.

The chain combines TRBV6-2 or TRBV6-3 with TRBJ1-6; D is unresolved. CDR3 size: 15 residues. Germline loops: CDR1 MNHEY, CDR2 SVGEGT. Deletions cut 1 base from V and 1 base from J, with 5 bases between. CDR3 amino acids: CASSYFGSYNSPLHF. CDR3 nucleotides: TGTGCCAGCAGTTACTTTGGTTCCTATAATTCACCCCTCCACTTT.

This clonotype showed up just a few times. The DNA of the CDR3 is TGCGCCAGCAGCTCCCGGACTAGCGGGTACCAAGAGACCCAGTACTTC. Translated, it gives CASSSRTSGYQETQYF. The V call is TRBV5-1, the J call TRBJ2-5, with 11 positions matching TRBD2. This CDR3 has 16 amino acids. V lost 3 bases, J lost 0 bases, and 4 bases stayed unmatched. CDR1 SGHRS and CDR2 YFSETQ come from the germline V gene.

This clonotype was seen a few times. The V gene is TRBV5-4, the J gene TRBJ2-3; possible D gene TRBD2, 5 bases. This CDR3 spans 14 amino acids. Trimming removed 5 bases at V and 1 base at J, with 11 bases between. CDR1 and CDR2 (germline): SGHNT, YYREEE (reference sequence). The CDR3 reads CASRAEFGTDTQYF. CDR3 bases: TGTGCCAGCAGAGCGGAGTTTGGCACAGATACGCAGTATTTT. The full variable domain, rest sourced from reference TRBV5-4 and TRBJ2-3, is ETGVTQSPTHLIKTRGQQVTLRCSSQSGHNTVSWYQQALGQGPQFIFQYYREEENGRGNFPPRFSGLQFPNYSSELNVNALELDDSALYLCASRAEFGTDTQYFGPGTRLTVL.

The chain recombines TRBV24-1 with TRBJ1-4, with D hard to call. V was pared by 0 bases and J by 6 bases, with 10 bases between. The CDR3 loop spans 15 amino acids. CDR1 is KGHDR and CDR2 is SFDVKD in the germline V gene. The CDR3 DNA reads TGTGCCACCAGTGATTTGAATCCTACCTATGAAAAACTGTTTTTT. Translation: CATSDLNPTYEKLFF.

V is TRBV20-1 and J is TRBJ1-2; 8 positions match TRBD1. This CDR3 is built from 13 residues. From germline, CDR1 is DFQATT and CDR2 SNEGSKA (reference sequence). V lost 2 bases to trimming and J lost 7 bases; unmatched junction nucleotides: 6. As DNA, the CDR3 is TGCAGTGCTAGAAGGCAGGGGGCTCCTGGCTACACCTTC. It codes for CSARRQGAPGYTF.

This clonotype appeared a few times. The rearrangement joins TRBV29-1 to TRBJ1-1, with D unresolved. CDR3 size: 13 residues. V lost 5 bases and J lost 1, with 11 bases in between. The germline V gene has CDR1 SQVTM and CDR2 ANQGSEA. This CDR3 is CSVLEPTNTEAFF. CDR3 DNA: TGCAGCGTTCTAGAGCCGACGAACACTGAAGCTTTCTTT.

The rearrangement links TRBV7-2 to TRBJ2-1, with 10 bases identical to TRBD2. J was trimmed by 6 bases and V by 2 bases; bases with no gene match: 4. The CDR3 extends over 15 amino acids. Looked up from germline, CDR1 is SGHTA and CDR2 is FQGNSA. The CDR3 DNA follows: TGTGCCAGCAGCTTACGAGCGGGAGGGCCCAATGAGCAGTTCTTC. This sequence encodes CASSLRAGGPNEQFF.

This clonotype was detected ten times or more. The chain links TRBV15 to TRBJ1-1; D is ambiguous. The germline V gene encodes CDR1 LNHNV and CDR2 YYDKDF (reference sequence). V gave up 5 bases and J gave up 5 bases, with 18 bases separating them. The CDR3 has 15 residues. The CDR3, as DNA: TGTGCCACCAGCGTCGGAATCGATCGACTTACTGAAGCTTTCTTT. Its translation: CATSVGIDRLTEAFF. Filled out from reference TRBV15 and TRBJ1-1, the complete variable domain reads DAMVIQNPRYQVTQFGKPVTLSCSQTLNHNVMYWYQQKSSQAPKLLFHYYDKDFNNEADTPDNFQSRRPNTSFCFLDIRSPGLGDTAMYLCATSVGIDRLTEAFFGQGTRLTVV.

This clonotype has a handful of counts. The rearrangement uses TRBV5-5 and TRBJ1-2; TRBD1 matches 7 bases. Germline values: CDR1 SGHKS, CDR2 YYEKEE (reference sequence). The junction had 3 bases not matched to a gene; V was cut back by 2 bases and J by 5 bases. This CDR3 contains 13 residues. CDR3: CASSFDRVYGYTF. The CDR3 DNA reads TGTGCCAGCAGCTTCGACAGGGTTTATGGCTACACCTTC. Complete variable domain (other parts from reference TRBV5-5 and TRBJ1-2): DAGVTQSPTHLIKTRGQQVTLRCSPISGHKSVSWYQQVLGQGPQFIFQYYEKEERGRGNFPDRFSARQFPNYSSELNVNALLLGDSALYLCASSFDRVYGYTFGSGTRLTVV.

V gene TRBV28 combines with J gene TRBJ2-2; D is unresolved. Trimming shortened V by 6 bases and J by 6 bases, and 11 bases separated the two germline ends. This CDR3 region has 13 residues. Germline assignment: CDR1 MDHEN and CDR2 SYDVKM. The CDR3 here is CASRPLRSGELFF. CDR3 sequence (DNA): TGTGCCAGCAGACCCTTACGTTCCGGGGAGCTGTTTTTT.

This clonotype was picked up a small number of times. The V and J genes are TRBV5-1 and TRBJ2-1, with D uncertain. V shed 0 bases and J shed 12 bases, with 10 bases lying between them. Germline values: CDR1 SGHRS, CDR2 YFSETQ. The CDR3 totals 12 residues. In nucleotides, the CDR3 is TGCGCCAGCAGCTTGGAGTCTCCCCGGCAGTTCTTC. It translates to CASSLESPRQFF.

The chain uses TRBV6-1 and TRBJ1-2, with a weak D call TRBD1 (6 bases). CDR3 size: 15 residues. Germline V lookup: CDR1 MNHNS, CDR2 SASEGT. The V end lost 1 base, the J end lost 3 bases, and 12 bases lay between the germline ends. The CDR3 nucleotides read TGTGCCAGCAGTGAAGAATTGGGGGCGCACTATGGCTACACCTTC. It yields the protein CASSEELGAHYGYTF.

This clonotype was seen a few times. CDR3 DNA: TGCAGTGCTAGAGACCCTCTCCCTTATAGCAATCAGCCCCAGCATTTT. Translated, it gives CSARDPLPYSNQPQHF. This sequence joins TRBV20-1 and TRBJ1-5; the D is unclear. Per the germline V gene, CDR1 is DFQATT and CDR2 is SNEGSKA (reference sequence). The CDR3 contains 16 residues. Trimming removed 0 bases at V and 0 bases at J, with 12 bases between.

This clonotype was counted between two and nine times. The chain combines TRBV12-3 or TRBV12-4 with TRBJ2-5, with D perhaps matching TRBD1 (5 bases). V shed 5 bases and J shed 5 bases, with 12 bases lying between them. The CDR3 has 13 amino acids. The CDR3 DNA follows: TGTGCCAGCAGTGCCCAGGGCCGGGAGACCCAGTACTTC. The encoded protein is CASSAQGRETQYF.

The genes are TRBV18 and TRBJ1-6; D may be TRBD1 (5 bases). CDR3 length: 17 amino acids. Germline V CDR1 and CDR2: KGHSH, LQKENI. Trimming left V 6 bases short and J 5 bases short, with 20 bases between. The CDR3 DNA is TGTGCCAGCTCCCTGGACGTCGGGGCGATAGATAATTCACCCCTCCACTTT. Amino acids: CASSLDVGAIDNSPLHF.

J is TRBJ2-3 and V is TRBV20-1, with unresolved D. Trimming removed 1 base from V and 2 bases from J, with 4 bases in between. CDR3 length: 12 residues. Germline CDR1 reads DFQATT; CDR2 reads SNEGSKA (reference sequence). In DNA, the CDR3 is TGCAGTGCTAGAGGGTACACAGATACGCAGTATTTT. It is translated as CSARGYTDTQYF.

This clonotype was recorded many times. The chain has TRBV10-3 and TRBJ2-3, with D uncertain. Trimming cost V 4 bases and J 6 bases, with 5 bases left between them. The CDR3 is made up of 11 amino acids. Germline CDR1 is ENHRY and CDR2 is SYGVKD. Written as DNA, the CDR3 is TGTGCCATCAGTGTGAGTGATACGCAGTATTTT. It specifies CAISVSDTQYF.

This clonotype came up a few times. The chain employs TRBV3-1 and TRBJ2-1, with 7 bases that match TRBD2. Germline CDR1 and CDR2: LGHDT and YNNKEL (reference sequence). Germline trimming cut 3 bases from V and 0 bases from J; bases unmatched to any gene: 2. CDR3 length: 15 residues. The CDR3 DNA follows: TGTGCCAGCAGCCAGGAGCGGGGCTCCTACAATGAGCAGTTCTTC. Protein: CASSQERGSYNEQFF.